Each of the 9 T cell receptor beta chains below was sequenced from the same sample in a study of early T cells in non-severe SARS-CoV-2 infection. TCRdb passed the 5' RACE reads through MiXCR, listing each CDR3 protein once. The sample includes 35,000 to 40,000 distinct CDR3 sequences, 5% to 6% seen only once; the top ten take 7.6%. The sequencing sample was made of whole blood. Every receptor here comes from an adult who was a healthcare worker with PCR-confirmed SARS-CoV-2 infection or an uninfected control (not recorded which).

This clonotype was found many times. The chain couples TRBV2 to TRBJ1-4; D may be TRBD1 (5 bases). The CDR3 consists of 14 residues. The germline CDR1 and CDR2 sequences are SNHLY and FYNNEI. V was shortened by 1 base and J by 8 bases, with 11 bases between the two germline ends. This chain's CDR3 is CASSEEGVVEKLFF. CDR3 nucleotide sequence: TGTGCCAGCAGTGAAGAAGGGGTTGTGGAAAAACTGTTTTTT.

This clonotype was observed at least ten times. The rearrangement joins TRBV6-4 to TRBJ2-2; D not certain. CDR3 length: 13 residues. The V end was cut by 2 bases, the J end by 3 bases, with 4 bases between. Germline V gene sequence: CDR1 MRHNA, CDR2 SNTAGT. CDR3: CASSDRDTGELFF. The CDR3 DNA sequence: TGTGCCAGCAGTGACAGGGACACCGGGGAGCTGTTTTTT.

This clonotype was detected many times. This rearrangement joins TRBV20-1 to TRBJ2-7, with 8 bases matching TRBD2. The CDR3 is 14 amino acids. CDR1 DFQATT and CDR2 SNEGSKA come from the germline V gene (reference sequence). The ends lost 3 bases at V and 2 bases at J; junction bases unmatched: 6. CDR3 coding DNA: TGCAGTGCTAGGAGACTAGCGCCGACCTACGAGCAGTACTTC. Amino acid sequence: CSARRLAPTYEQYF.

This clonotype was counted ten times or more. Here the CDR3 reads CASSFLAGVPSGELFF. CDR3 DNA sequence: TGTGCCAGCAGCTTTCTAGCGGGAGTCCCTTCCGGGGAGCTGTTTTTT. The rearrangement links TRBV7-6 to TRBJ2-2; TRBD2 matches at 10 bases. The CDR3 loop spans 16 amino acids. V gave up 3 bases and J gave up 6 bases; unmatched junction bases: 7. Germline V gene lookup returns CDR1 SGHVS and CDR2 FNYEAQ.

This clonotype was seen many times. The chain employs TRBV24-1 and TRBJ2-5, with TRBD2 identical over 8 bases. The CDR3 has 15 amino acids. J gave up 2 bases and V 9 bases, and 10 bases lay outside the gene matches. CDR1 KGHDR and CDR2 SFDVKD come from the germline V gene. This chain's CDR3 is CATAAGGGGQETQYF. The CDR3 DNA reads as TGTGCCACCGCTGCGGGCGGCGGGGGGCAAGAGACCCAGTACTTC.

The sample holds many counts of this clonotype. The conserved final phenylalanine or tryptophan is absent from the CDR3, which likely points to a read error. The limits of the CDR3 on the DNA are not certain, so only TCRdb's listed CDR3 is given. The chain joins TRBV1 to TRBJ2-7. TRBV1 is reported as a pseudogene. Counting both end residues, the CDR3 totals 8 amino acids. CDR3 residues: CTSSRSLM.

Many counts were recorded for this clonotype. The rearrangement uses TRBV7-9 and TRBJ1-3; maybe TRBD1 (5 bases). Germline CDR1 reads SEHNR; CDR2 reads FQNEAQ (reference sequence). V lost 5 bases to trimming and J lost 2 bases, with 7 bases between them. The CDR3 runs to 13 residues. The CDR3 here is CASSPGPGNTIYF. For the CDR3, the DNA is TGTGCCAGCAGCCCAGGGCCTGGAAACACCATATATTTT.

This clonotype appeared many times. The rearrangement uses TRBV6-5 and TRBJ1-1; D ambiguous. CDR1 is MNHEY and CDR2 is SVGAGI in the germline V gene. Trimming cost V 0 bases and J 4 bases, with 6 bases left between them. The CDR3 spans 13 residues. The CDR3 spells CASSYSSSTEAFF. In DNA, the CDR3 is TGTGCCAGCAGTTACTCGAGCAGCACTGAAGCTTTCTTT.

Of note for this clonotype: This may arise from a read error, as a much more abundant clone is one base away. The CDR3 loop is CIAGPEETF. The CDR3, as DNA: TGCATCGCCGGACCCGAGGAGACCTTC. The chain employs TRBV29-1 and TRBJ1-2; D ambiguous. This CDR3 has 9 residues. The germline V gene has CDR1 SQVTM and CDR2 ANQGSEA.